This TCR beta chain was obtained from a study of CD8 T cells in Susac syndrome. Study conclusions and caveats: The study's TCR sequencing and HLA analysis covered a relatively small number of individuals, and the study acknowledged this.

Random hexamers were used to reverse transcribe an amount of roughly 0.5 to 1 ug RNA. TCRdb itself ran the immunoSEQ multiplex PCR reads through MiXCR, one entry per CDR3 protein. The table has 65,000 to 90,000 distinct CDR3 sequences, just under 95% seen once. On this clonotype: Its antigen is undetermined.

Trimming stripped 4 bases from V and 0 bases from J, with 7 bases between. This CDR3 is built from 13 residues. CDR1 and CDR2 from the germline V gene are SGHRS and YFSETQ. Sequencing of TCR beta covered CD8+ and CD4+ T cells obtained from blood. The clonotype originates from a human donor with multiple sclerosis. The chain joins TRBV5-1 to TRBJ1-1; D not resolved. Input material: CD8+ T cells from PBMCs. Here the CDR3 DNA reads TGCGCCAGCAGCCAAGGCATGAACACTGAAGCTTTCTTT. It specifies CASSQGMNTEAFF. The variable domain in full, with the rest retrieved from reference TRBV5-1 and TRBJ1-1, is KAGVTQTPRYLIKTRGQQVTLSCSPISGHRSVSWYQQTPGQGLQFLFEYFSETQRNKGNFPGRFSGRQFSNSRSEMNVSTLELGDSALYLCASSQGMNTEAFFGQGTRLTVV.